This T cell receptor (beta chain) was recorded in a study of cytomegalovirus exposure and HLA in healthy donors. In the study overall: Later, an analysis reported that the 120 or so validation repertoires had used the same platform as the roughly 680 first-cohort repertoires.

The assay was immunoSEQ multiplex PCR, and TCRdb's table has in-frame clones only and misses some. The sample has 250,000 to 400,000 clones; roughly 87% are singletons. CDR3 length: 16 residues. V lost 3 bases, J lost 0 bases, and 11 bases lay in between. CDR1 and CDR2 from the germline V gene are SGHTA and FQGNSA. The sample taken for sequencing was PBMCs. V gene TRBV7-2 combines with J gene TRBJ2-2, with D perhaps matching TRBD2 (5 bases). The TCR originated in a young woman in good health and CMV-seropositive. The CDR3 sequence is CASSLKRLTNTGELFF. The CDR3 nucleotides are TGTGCCAGCAGCTTGAAGCGGTTGACGAACACCGGGGAGCTGTTTTTT.